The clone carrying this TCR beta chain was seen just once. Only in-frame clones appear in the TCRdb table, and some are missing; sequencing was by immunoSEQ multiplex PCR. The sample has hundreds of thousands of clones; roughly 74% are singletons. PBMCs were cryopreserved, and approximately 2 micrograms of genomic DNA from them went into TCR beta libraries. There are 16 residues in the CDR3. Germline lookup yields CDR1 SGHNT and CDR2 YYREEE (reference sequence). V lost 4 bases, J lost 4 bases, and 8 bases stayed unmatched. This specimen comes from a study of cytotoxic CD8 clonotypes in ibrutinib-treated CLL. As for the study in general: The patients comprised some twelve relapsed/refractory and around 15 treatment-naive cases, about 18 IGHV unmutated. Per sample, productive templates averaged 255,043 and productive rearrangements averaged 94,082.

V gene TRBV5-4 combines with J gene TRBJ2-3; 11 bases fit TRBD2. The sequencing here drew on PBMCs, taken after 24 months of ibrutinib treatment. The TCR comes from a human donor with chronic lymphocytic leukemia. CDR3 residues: CASSPDSGRAADTQYF. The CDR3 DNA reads TGTGCCAGCAGCCCCGATAGCGGGAGGGCGGCAGATACGCAGTATTTT.